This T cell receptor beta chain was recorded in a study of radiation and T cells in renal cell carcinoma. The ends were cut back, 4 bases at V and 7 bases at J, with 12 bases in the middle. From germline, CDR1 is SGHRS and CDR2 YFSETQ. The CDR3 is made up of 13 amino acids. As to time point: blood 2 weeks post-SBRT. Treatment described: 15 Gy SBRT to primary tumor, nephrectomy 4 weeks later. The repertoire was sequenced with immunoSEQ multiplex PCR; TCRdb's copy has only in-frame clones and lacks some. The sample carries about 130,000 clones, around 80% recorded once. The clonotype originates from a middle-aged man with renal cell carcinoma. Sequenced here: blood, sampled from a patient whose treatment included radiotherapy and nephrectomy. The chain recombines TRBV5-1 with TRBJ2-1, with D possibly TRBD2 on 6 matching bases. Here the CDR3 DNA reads TGCGCCAGCAGCACGGGAGTTTATAATGAGCAGTTCTTC. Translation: CASSTGVYNEQFF. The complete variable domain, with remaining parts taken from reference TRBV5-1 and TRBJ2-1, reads KAGVTQTPRYLIKTRGQQVTLSCSPISGHRSVSWYQQTPGQGLQFLFEYFSETQRNKGNFPGRFSGRQFSNSRSEMNVSTLELGDSALYLCASSTGVYNEQFFGPGTRLTVL.